This T cell receptor (beta chain) was captured by sequencing in a study of T cell responses to AZD1222 COVID-19 vaccine. Study results and caveats: There were vaccine-associated CD4 TCRs across spike, dominant at 160-218 and 743-854.

A remark on this clone: Its antigen is not identified.

Data came from immunoSEQ multiplex PCR; TCRdb stores just in-frame clones and leaves some out. The data show about 100,000 clones, approximately 87% seen once. Germline V gene lookup returns CDR1 MDHEN and CDR2 SYDVKM. V lost 2 bases, J lost 5 bases, and 12 bases lay in between. The CDR3 runs to 15 residues. The sequences come from peripheral blood, collected 28 days after the second AZD1222 dose. The chain links TRBV28 to TRBJ2-2; D may be TRBD1 (6 bases). The sequence was obtained from an adult who received the AZD1222 COVID-19 vaccine. The CDR3 reads CASSLRGHITGELFF. In DNA form, the CDR3 reads TGTGCCAGCAGTTTACGGGGACATATTACCGGGGAGCTGTTTTTT.